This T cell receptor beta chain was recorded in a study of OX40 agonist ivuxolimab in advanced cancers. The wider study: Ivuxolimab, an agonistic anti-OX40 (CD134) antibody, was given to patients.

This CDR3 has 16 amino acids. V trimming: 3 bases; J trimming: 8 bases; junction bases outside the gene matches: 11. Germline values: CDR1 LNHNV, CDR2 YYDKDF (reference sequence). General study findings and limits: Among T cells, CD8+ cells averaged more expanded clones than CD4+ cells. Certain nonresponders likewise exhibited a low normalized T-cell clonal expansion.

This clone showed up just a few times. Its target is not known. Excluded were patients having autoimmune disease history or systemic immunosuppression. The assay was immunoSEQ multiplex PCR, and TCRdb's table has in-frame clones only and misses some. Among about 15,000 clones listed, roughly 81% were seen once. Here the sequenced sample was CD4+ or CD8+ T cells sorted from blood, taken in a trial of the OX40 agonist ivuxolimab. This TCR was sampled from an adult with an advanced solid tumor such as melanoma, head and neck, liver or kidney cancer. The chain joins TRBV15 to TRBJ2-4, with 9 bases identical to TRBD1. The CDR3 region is CATSSGDRGYRDIQYF. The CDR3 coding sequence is TGTGCCACCAGCAGCGGAGACAGGGGGTACCGGGACATTCAGTACTTC.